These T cell receptor beta chains were read from a single sample in a study of shared clonotypes between healthy human individuals. Libraries were prepared by immunoSEQ multiplex PCR; TCRdb keeps only in-frame clonotypes and omits some of them. Of roughly 1,100,000 clones listed, about 80% are singletons. The sample consisted of memory CD4+ T cells sorted from blood. The receptors stem from a man between 18 and 35 years old in good health. Both conserved end residues are part of each CDR3. Fields, in order: clone size, D gene, CDR3 length, J gene, V gene, CDR3 protein, CDR3 DNA. D genes are given only for firm matches. Size is stated for part of the rows, as once, few or many counts, or as a class when the clone is expanded.

NA	TRBD1	15	TRBJ1-4	TRBV4-3	CASSQDEGAGEKLFF	TGCGCCAGCAGCCAAGATGAGGGGGCGGGGGAAAAACTGTTTTTT
NA	NA	16	TRBJ2-6	TRBV5-1	CASTKGTQAGANVLTF	TGCGCCAGTACCAAGGGGACGCAGGCTGGGGCCAACGTCCTGACTTTC
once	NA	15	TRBJ2-7	TRBV5-1	CASSYDIGPTDEQYF	TGCGCCAGCAGCTACGACATAGGACCCACGGACGAGCAGTACTTC
NA	NA	13	TRBJ1-5	TRBV6-1	CAGRGSSNQPQHF	TGTGCCGGTCGGGGGTCTAGCAATCAGCCCCAGCATTTT
NA	NA	15	TRBJ1-1	TRBV4-1	CASSQEAQGYTEAFF	TGCGCCAGCAGCCAAGAAGCTCAGGGGTACACTGAAGCTTTCTTT
few	NA	14	TRBJ1-6	TRBV25-1	CASSEGSYNSPLHF	TGTGCCAGCAGTGAAGGGTCCTATAATTCACCCCTCCACTTT
NA	NA	12	TRBJ2-1	TRBV7-2	CASSRGRDEQFF	TGTGCCAGCAGCCGTGGACGGGATGAGCAGTTCTTC
few	TRBD1	17	TRBJ1-6	TRBV7-2	CASSLDYRQGLNSPLHF	TGTGCCAGCAGCTTAGACTATAGACAGGGTCTGAATTCACCCCTCCACTTT
few	TRBD1	16	TRBJ1-4	TRBV4-2	CASSQGVTGVGEKLFF	TGTGCCAGCAGCCAAGGGGTAACAGGGGTGGGGGAAAAACTGTTTTTT
NA	TRBD1	15	TRBJ2-1	TRBV11-2	CASSQGAFDYNEQFF	TGTGCCAGCAGCCAGGGGGCCTTTGACTACAATGAGCAGTTCTTC
NA	NA	14	TRBJ2-6	TRBV11-2	CASRRTPGANVLTF	TGTGCCAGTCGAAGAACCCCCGGGGCCAACGTCCTGACTTTC
many	TRBD2	16	TRBJ2-1	TRBV4-1	CASSRGRTSGYNEQFF	TGCGCCAGCAGCCGGGGTAGGACTAGCGGTTACAATGAGCAGTTCTTC
NA	NA	14	TRBJ1-2	TRBV5-1	CASSDDSPIRGYTF	TGCGCCAGCAGTGATGACAGCCCGATTCGGGGCTACACCTTC
NA	NA	17	TRBJ1-2	TRBV11-2	CASSLALASGTLYGYTF	TGTGCCAGCAGCTTAGCCCTAGCTTCCGGGACCCTCTATGGCTACACCTTC
few	NA	13	TRBJ1-1	TRBV18	CASYGQRNTEAFF	TGTGCCAGTTACGGACAGAGGAACACTGAAGCTTTCTTT
NA	NA	12	TRBJ2-5	TRBV10-3	CAIGKYQETQYF	TGTGCCATCGGGAAGTACCAAGAGACCCAGTACTTC
NA	NA	14	TRBJ2-3	TRBV10-1	CARRVGRGQDTQYF	TGCGCCAGGAGAGTGGGCAGGGGTCAAGATACGCAGTATTTT
NA	TRBD1	14	TRBJ1-2	TRBV7-2	CASSFGTGQSGYTF	TGTGCCAGCAGCTTCGGGACAGGGCAGTCTGGCTACACCTTC
NA	NA	14	TRBJ2-2	TRBV18	CASSLERNTGELFF	TGTGCCAGCTCACTTGAGAGGAACACCGGGGAGCTGTTTTTT
NA	NA	14	TRBJ1-1	TRBV27	CASSSWGRDTEAFF	TGTGCCAGCAGTTCCTGGGGGAGGGACACTGAAGCTTTCTTT
few	NA	13	TRBJ1-2	TRBV6-1	CASSEEGINGYTF	TGTGCCAGCAGTGAAGAGGGTATCAATGGCTACACCTTC
NA	NA	13	TRBJ2-4	TRBV28	CASLAGKGHIQYF	TGTGCCAGCTTAGCCGGCAAAGGGCACATTCAGTACTTC
NA	NA	12	TRBJ2-5	TRBV27	CASSPFRETQYF	TGTGCCAGCAGTCCATTCAGGGAGACCCAGTACTTC
NA	TRBD1	15	TRBJ1-1	TRBV28	CASSFSTGWNTEAFF	TGTGCCAGCAGTTTTTCGACAGGGTGGAACACTGAAGCTTTCTTT
many	NA	11	TRBJ2-5	TRBV20-1	CSAWWGETQYF	TGCAGTGCTTGGTGGGGAGAGACCCAGTACTTC
NA	NA	13	TRBJ1-1	TRBV5-4	CASSLGSETEAFF	TGTGCCAGCAGCTTGGGGTCGGAAACTGAAGCTTTCTTT
NA	NA	14	TRBJ1-4	TRBV6-1	CASSVQDRVEKLFF	TGTGCCAGCAGTGTACAGGACAGAGTTGAAAAACTGTTTTTT
NA	NA	16	TRBJ2-3	TRBV11-2	CASSLDGGLKSDTQYF	TGTGCCAGCAGCTTAGACGGCGGTTTAAAATCAGATACGCAGTATTTT
NA	NA	13	TRBJ1-2	TRBV6-5	CASSYEGTYGYTF	TGTGCCAGCAGTTACGAGGGAACCTATGGCTACACCTTC
NA	TRBD2	15	TRBJ2-2	TRBV5-6	CASRPGLADTGELFF	TGTGCCAGCAGGCCGGGACTAGCGGACACCGGGGAGCTGTTTTTT
NA	NA	12	TRBJ1-1	TRBV6-5	CASSSTQGEAFF	TGTGCCAGCAGTTCTACACAGGGTGAAGCTTTCTTT